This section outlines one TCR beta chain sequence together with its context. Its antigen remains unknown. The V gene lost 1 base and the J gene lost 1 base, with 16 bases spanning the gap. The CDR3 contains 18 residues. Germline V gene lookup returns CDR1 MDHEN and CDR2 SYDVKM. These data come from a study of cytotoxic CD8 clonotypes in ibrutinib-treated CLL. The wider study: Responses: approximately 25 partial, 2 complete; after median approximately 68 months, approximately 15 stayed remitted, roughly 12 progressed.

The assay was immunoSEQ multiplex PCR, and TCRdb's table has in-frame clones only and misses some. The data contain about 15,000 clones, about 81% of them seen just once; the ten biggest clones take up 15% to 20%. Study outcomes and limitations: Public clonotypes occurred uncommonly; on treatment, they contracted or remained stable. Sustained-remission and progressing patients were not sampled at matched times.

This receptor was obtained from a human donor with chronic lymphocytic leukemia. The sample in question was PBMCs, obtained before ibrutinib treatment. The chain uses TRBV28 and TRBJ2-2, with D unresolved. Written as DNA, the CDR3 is TGTGCCAGCAGTTTATTCGGGCGCAGTGGCGTGAACACCGGGGAGCTGTTTTTT. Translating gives CASSLFGRSGVNTGELFF.